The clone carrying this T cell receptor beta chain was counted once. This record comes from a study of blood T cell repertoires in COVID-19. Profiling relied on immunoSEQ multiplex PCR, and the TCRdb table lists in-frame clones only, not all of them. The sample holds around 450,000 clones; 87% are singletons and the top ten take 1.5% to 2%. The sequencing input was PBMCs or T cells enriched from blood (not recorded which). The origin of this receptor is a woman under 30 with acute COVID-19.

CDR3 protein: CASSHSGAANIQYF. In DNA form, the CDR3 reads TGTGCCAGCAGCCACAGCGGGGCCGCGAACATTCAGTACTTC. V is TRBV14 and J is TRBJ2-4; 7 bases match TRBD2. The CDR3 loop spans 14 amino acids. V gave up 3 bases and J gave up 7 bases; unmatched junction bases: 6. Germline-derived CDR1 and CDR2 are SGHDN and FVKESK.